This TCR beta chain was captured by sequencing in a study of OX40 agonist ivuxolimab in advanced cancers. Background on the study: Of the patients, three showed partial responses, one with hepatocellular carcinoma and two with cutaneous melanoma.

Profiling relied on immunoSEQ multiplex PCR, and the TCRdb table lists in-frame clones only, not all of them. The table lists roughly 40,000 clones, about 86% of them singletons. V gave up 4 bases and J gave up 1 base; unmatched junction bases: 8. The CDR3 has 16 amino acids. The V gene's germline CDR1 is ENHRY and CDR2 SYGVKD. This chain joins TRBV10-3 and TRBJ2-3; 7 bases agree with TRBD2. The receptor was derived from an adult with an advanced solid tumor such as melanoma, head and neck, liver or kidney cancer. Sequenced here: CD4+ or CD8+ T cells sorted from blood, sampled in a trial of the OX40 agonist ivuxolimab. The CDR3, as DNA: TGTGCCATCAGTGGACTTGGGGCGGGGGGCACAGATACGCAGTATTTT. Translation gives CAISGLGAGGTDTQYF.